This T cell receptor (beta chain) came from a study of T-cell memory formation after mild COVID-19. About the study: The study found TCR clusters largely donor specific. Study findings and constraints: Contracting CD8+ clones were enriched in EMRA, CD4+ mainly in CM and EM.

UMIs and sample barcodes were carried by the TCR alpha and TCR beta cDNA libraries that 5'RACE produced using constant-segment primers. TCRdb redid the calling of the 5' RACE reads with MiXCR, one entry per CDR3 protein. Of some 120,000 distinct CDR3 sequences in the sample, around 6.3% were seen once. This clonotype has a handful of counts. The antigen remains undetermined. Germline V lookup: CDR1 SGHTA, CDR2 FQGNSA. CDR3 length: 14 residues. Trimming took 5 bases from V and 5 from J, leaving 13 bases between them. This TCR was recovered from an adult woman who had mild COVID-19 (a few samples of this study predate the infection). Cell type and time point are not known. Source material: PBMCs or a T cell subset sorted from them (not recorded which). V and J are TRBV7-2 and TRBJ2-1, with D possibly TRBD2 on 6 matching bases. The chain's CDR3 is CASSVDYSDNEQFF. In DNA form, the CDR3 reads TGTGCCAGCAGCGTGGACTACTCGGACAATGAGCAGTTCTTC. Full variable domain (outside the CDR3, taken from reference TRBV7-2 and TRBJ2-1): GAGVSQSPSNKVTEKGKDVELRCDPISGHTALYWYRQSLGQGLEFLIYFQGNSAPDKSGLPSDRFSAERTGGSVSTLTIQRTQQEDSAVYLCASSVDYSDNEQFFGPGTRLTVL.